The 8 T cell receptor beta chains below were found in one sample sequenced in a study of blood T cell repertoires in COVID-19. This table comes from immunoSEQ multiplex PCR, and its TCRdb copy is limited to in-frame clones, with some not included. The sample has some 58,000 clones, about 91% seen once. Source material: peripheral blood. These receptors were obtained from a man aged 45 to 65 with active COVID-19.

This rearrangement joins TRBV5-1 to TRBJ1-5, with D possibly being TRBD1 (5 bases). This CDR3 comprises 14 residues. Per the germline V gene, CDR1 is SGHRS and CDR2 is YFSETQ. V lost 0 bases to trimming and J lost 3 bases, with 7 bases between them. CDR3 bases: TGCGCCAGCAGCTTGGGGGGCTTCAATCAGCCCCAGCATTTT. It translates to CASSLGGFNQPQHF.

Written as DNA, the CDR3 is TGTGCCTGGAGTTACAGCTTGACGAACACTGAAGCTTTCTTT. Translation gives CAWSYSLTNTEAFF. V and J are TRBV30 and TRBJ1-1; D is uncertain. Germline CDR1 GTSNPN, CDR2 SVGIG (reference sequence). The CDR3 length is 14 residues. V was shortened by 2 bases and J by 1 base, with 11 bases between the two germline ends.

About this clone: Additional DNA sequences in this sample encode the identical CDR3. This CDR3 is CASSLGRGGTDTQYF. The DNA of the CDR3 is TGCGCCAGCAGCTTGGGACGGGGGGGCACAGATACGCAGTATTTT. The chain recombines TRBV5-1 with TRBJ2-3, with 7 bases lining up with TRBD2. Germline V gene lookup returns CDR1 SGHRS and CDR2 YFSETQ. The V gene end was trimmed by 0 bases and the J gene end by 1 base; junction bases not matched to a gene: 2. The CDR3 runs 15 residues.

This CDR3 is CAISEGGQGLTEKLFF. The CDR3 coding sequence is TGTGCCATCAGTGAGGGAGGACAGGGACTTACTGAAAAACTGTTTTTT. This chain joins TRBV10-3 and TRBJ1-4; TRBD1 matches 8 bases. The CDR3 is 16 residues long. The germline V gene has CDR1 ENHRY and CDR2 SYGVKD. The V and J ends lost 2 bases and 7 bases, in that order; junction bases with no gene match: 9.

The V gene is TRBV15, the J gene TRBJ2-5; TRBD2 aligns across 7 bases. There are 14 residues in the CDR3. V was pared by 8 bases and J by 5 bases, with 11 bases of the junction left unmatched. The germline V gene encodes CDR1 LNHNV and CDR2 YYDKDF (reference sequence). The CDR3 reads CATSGGGVGETQYF. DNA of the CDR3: TGTGCCACCTCCGGGGGAGGGGTCGGCGAGACCCAGTACTTC.

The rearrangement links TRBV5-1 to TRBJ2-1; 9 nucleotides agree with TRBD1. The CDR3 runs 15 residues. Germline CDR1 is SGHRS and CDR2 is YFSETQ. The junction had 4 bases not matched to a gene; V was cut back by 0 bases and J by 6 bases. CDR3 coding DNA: TGCGCCAGCAGCTTGGGACAGGGGGGTGGCAATGAGCAGTTCTTC. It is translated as CASSLGQGGGNEQFF.

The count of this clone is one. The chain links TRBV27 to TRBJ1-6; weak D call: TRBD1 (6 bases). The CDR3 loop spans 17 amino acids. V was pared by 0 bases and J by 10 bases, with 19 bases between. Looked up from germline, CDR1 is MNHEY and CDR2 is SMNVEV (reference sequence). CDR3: CASSLSGRGLLTSPLHF. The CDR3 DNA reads TGTGCCAGCAGTTTATCAGGCAGGGGACTACTCACATCACCCCTCCACTTT.

In DNA form, the CDR3 reads TGTGCCAGCAGTTATAGCGGGAGGGCATTTTACAATGAGCAGTTCTTC. This codes for CASSYSGRAFYNEQFF. This chain uses TRBV28 with TRBJ2-1; 11 bases are a match to TRBD2. Germline CDR1 reads MDHEN; CDR2 reads SYDVKM. The length of the CDR3 is 16 residues. The V segment lost 4 bases and the J segment 4 bases; nucleotides outside the gene matches: 6.